One sample yielded the 9 T cell receptor beta chains listed below, sequenced in a study of CD8+CD57+ T cells in acquired aplastic anemia. Profiling that covered TCR beta VDJ and CDR3 relied on genomic DNA as its template. TCRdb re-analysed the reads in MiXCR, keeping a single row per CDR3 protein. Of about 150,000 distinct CDR3 sequences listed, about 45% were seen once; the top ten hold under 3.5%. Patients chosen for sequencing had shown CD8+CD57+ cell expansion by flow cytometry. Sequencing used sorted CD4+, CD8+, or CD8+CD57+ T cells (not recorded which) from PBMCs. These receptors all stem from a human donor with aplastic anemia.

The V gene is TRBV19, the J gene TRBJ2-5, with D possibly being TRBD1 (8 bases). The CDR3 length is 14 residues. In germline, CDR1 is LNHDA, CDR2 SQIVND (reference sequence). Deletions cut 5 bases from V and 3 bases from J, with 13 bases between. CDR3 in DNA: TGTGCCAGTAGTCAACAGGGGGGGGAAGAGACCCAGTACTTC. Protein sequence: CASSQQGGEETQYF. The full variable domain, with the rest looked up from reference TRBV19 and TRBJ2-5, is DGGITQSPKYLFRKEGQNVTLSCEQNLNHDAMYWYRQDPGQGLRLIYYSQIVNDFQKGDIAEGYSVSREKKESFPLTVTSAQKNPTAFYLCASSQQGGEETQYFGPGTRLLVL.

This clonotype occurred many times. The chain links TRBV7-9 to TRBJ1-2; 7 bases align to TRBD1. CDR3 length: 16 amino acids. The V gene's germline CDR1 is SEHNR and CDR2 FQNEAQ (reference sequence). V was clipped by 1 base and J by 3 bases; unmatched bases: 8. The CDR3 DNA is TGTGCCAGCAGCTTAGTCGCGGCAGGGGGGTACTATGGCTACACCTTC. This gives the protein CASSLVAAGGYYGYTF.

This clonotype was found many times. The rearrangement links TRBV20-1 to TRBJ2-3; 7 bases are a match to TRBD2. V lost 3 bases to trimming and J lost 3 bases; unmatched junction nucleotides: 12. Germline CDR1 is DFQATT and CDR2 is SNEGSKA (reference sequence). This CDR3 comprises 16 residues. In DNA, the CDR3 is TGCAGTGCTAGGGACACCGCTAGCGGTTTGACAGATACGCAGTATTTT. Protein: CSARDTASGLTDTQYF.

This clonotype was picked up many times. The rearrangement joins TRBV7-6 to TRBJ2-3; the match to TRBD2 covers 8 bases. In germline, CDR1 is SGHVS, CDR2 FNYEAQ. V lost 2 bases and J lost 0; bases outside the gene matches: 4. The CDR3 contains 16 residues. The CDR3 nucleotides read TGTGCCAGCAGCTTACTACTAGCGGCTAGCACAGATACGCAGTATTTT. This gives the protein CASSLLLAASTDTQYF.

In its sample, this clonotype was seen a few times. The chain links TRBV11-2 to TRBJ2-3; D perhaps matches TRBD2 (7 bases). Germline V lookup: CDR1 SGHAT, CDR2 FQNNGV. The CDR3 runs 15 residues. V was clipped by 5 bases and J by 1 base, with 13 bases between them. DNA for the CDR3: TGTGCCAGCAGCCCGGTCGGGGGGCGCACAGATACGCAGTATTTT. Amino acids: CASSPVGGRTDTQYF.

The chain employs TRBV2 and TRBJ2-7; 8 bases agree with TRBD1. V trimming: 7 bases; J trimming: 6 bases; junction bases outside the gene matches: 8. This CDR3 has 13 amino acids. CDR1 and CDR2 (germline): SNHLY, FYNNEI. The CDR3 bases are TGTGCCAGCATCGGGACAGGTTTAGGCGAGCAGTACTTC. The encoded protein is CASIGTGLGEQYF. Looking up the rest from reference TRBV2 and TRBJ2-7 gives the full variable domain: EPEVTQTPSHQVTQMGQEVILRCVPISNHLYFYWYRQILGQKVEFLVSFYNNEISEKSEIFDDQFSVERPDGSNFTLKIRSTKLEDSAMYFCASIGTGLGEQYFGPGTRLTVT.

This rearrangement joins TRBV2 to TRBJ1-1; D is possibly TRBD1 (6 bases). Germline V CDR1 and CDR2: SNHLY, FYNNEI. The CDR3 is made up of 13 amino acids. V lost 3 bases to trimming and J lost 8 bases, with 13 bases between them. The CDR3 DNA sequence: TGTGCCAGCAGTGACGGAGGGGGGATAGAAGCTTTCTTT. Residues: CASSDGGGIEAFF.

The table lists this clonotype with a count of one. V is TRBV29-1 and J is TRBJ2-7, with TRBD2 matching 8 bases. Germline CDR1 and CDR2: SQVTM and ANQGSEA. This CDR3 has 16 amino acids. DNA of the CDR3: TGCAGTGCTACCCCCGGGCTAGCGGGCAGAACCTACGAGCAGTACTTC. Translated: CSATPGLAGRTYEQYF.

In its sample, this clonotype was seen a few times. The V gene is TRBV7-8, the J gene TRBJ2-5; 13 nucleotides align to TRBD2. The CDR3 is made up of 17 amino acids. J was trimmed by 2 bases and V by 5 bases; bases with no gene match: 8. Germline V gives CDR1 SGHVS, CDR2 FQNEAQ. The CDR3, as DNA: TGTGCCAGCAGCCCACCCGGACTAGCGGGAGAACAAGAGACCCAGTACTTC. This encodes CASSPPGLAGEQETQYF.